This T cell receptor beta chain was found in a study of shared clonotypes between healthy human individuals. Points from the study as a whole: Compared with clonotypes that all four donors shared, non-shared clonotypes had lower generation probabilities. Naive subsets typically showed greater estimated richness than memory subsets.

In the case of this clone: What it binds is unknown.

Trimming took off 0 bases at V and 6 bases at J, with 7 bases between the two ends. The germline V gene encodes CDR1 SGHRS and CDR2 YFSETQ. The CDR3 is made up of 13 amino acids. Each replicate PCR on the sorted subsets used 200 ng DNA (approximately 33,000 T cell genomes). In the authors' methods: ImmunoSEQ sequences covered only the junction and lacked quality scores; filtering therefore differed. Generated by immunoSEQ multiplex PCR, the TCRdb table keeps only in-frame clones and is missing some. D and trimming come from the DNA, and the V and J calls and clone size come from that table. The data contain a few million clones, around 94% of them singletons.

The TCR originated in a young man in good health. Sequencing was done on a sample of naive CD4+ T cells sorted from blood. Noted subset: CD45RA+ positively selected. This sequence joins TRBV5-1 and TRBJ1-3; D gene uncertain. CDR3 residues: CASSLGPENTIYF. The CDR3 bases are TGCGCCAGCAGCTTGGGGCCGGAAAACACCATATATTTT.